This TCR beta chain was sequenced in a study of blood T cell repertoires in COVID-19 (dated by TCRdb to the early 2020s). Some background on the complete study: The collaborator samples originated in the United States, Italy and Spain and spanned the acute and convalescent phases of COVID-19. The material from the prospective study consisted of cDNA or gDNA derived from T cells, B-cell-depleted T cells, or PBMCs. Subjects who had been exposed to COVID-19, were actively infected with it, or had recovered from it provided the deeply sampled blood TCRbeta repertoires that made up the dataset. A freely available public database, intended as a resource for researchers studying the immune response to SARS-CoV-2, is where the repertoires were released. The samples were drawn from two sources: the first 160 participants of the ongoing ImmuneRACE study, and approximately 1,300 subjects contributed by 6 global collaborators. Nearly every sample came with metadata listing a de-identified subject ID, COVID-19 status, age in years and sex. Where available, HLA class I and class II types were obtained from metadata supplied by the sample provider rather than from assay-based typing. Beyond this particular receptor, the publication reports: Clinical and demographic metadata were provided uncurated, with the amount varying by source and participant.

Taken from the germline V gene (reference sequence), the CDR1 and CDR2 loops are LGHDT and YNNKEL. Taken from cysteine to phenylalanine, the CDR3 has 17 residues. The DNA shown is the 51-base CDR3, in frame from base 1. Trimming removed 0 bases from V and 2 bases from J; the gene matches leave 7 bases unexplained. TCRbeta CDR3 regions were amplified from genomic DNA using the immunoSEQ Assay, a bias-controlled multiplex PCR. In the original analysis: The number of nucleated cells in each sample was estimated from the amplification of reference gene primers within the assay. To quantify the absolute abundance of each unique TCRbeta CDR3 rearrangement, sequence reads were collapsed and filtered. For each sample, productive Simpson clonality was calculated by taking the square root of Simpson's diversity index across productive rearrangements. This is the immuneACCESS table as TCRdb keeps it, with only in-frame sequences that have V and J called. A part of the clones is gone; compared with another copy, unresolved V genes explain less than half, and the rest is unexplained. That table gives V, J and clone size, and the DNA gave D and trimming. The sample table contains about 170,000 clones; only one count was recorded for roughly 84% of them. The top ten clonotypes cover roughly 9.2% of the sample.

About this clone itself: The specificity of this receptor is unknown. One base away there is no much larger clone; base qualities are not given.

The collaborating institutions used their own protocols to collect whole blood in K2EDTA tubes. Collaborator samples were shipped for TCRbeta analysis as frozen whole blood, isolated PBMCs, or DNA extracted from either sample type. The source is a woman older than 75 with active or convalescent COVID-19. In this chain, TRBV3-1 (or the pseudogene TRBV3-2) is recombined with TRBJ2-1; TRBD2 agrees with 7 junctional bases. The sequenced material came from peripheral blood. The DNA sequence follows: TGTGCCAGCAGCCAAGATTCCGGGGGGATAACCTACAATGAGCAGTTCTTC. This translates into CASSQDSGGITYNEQFF.